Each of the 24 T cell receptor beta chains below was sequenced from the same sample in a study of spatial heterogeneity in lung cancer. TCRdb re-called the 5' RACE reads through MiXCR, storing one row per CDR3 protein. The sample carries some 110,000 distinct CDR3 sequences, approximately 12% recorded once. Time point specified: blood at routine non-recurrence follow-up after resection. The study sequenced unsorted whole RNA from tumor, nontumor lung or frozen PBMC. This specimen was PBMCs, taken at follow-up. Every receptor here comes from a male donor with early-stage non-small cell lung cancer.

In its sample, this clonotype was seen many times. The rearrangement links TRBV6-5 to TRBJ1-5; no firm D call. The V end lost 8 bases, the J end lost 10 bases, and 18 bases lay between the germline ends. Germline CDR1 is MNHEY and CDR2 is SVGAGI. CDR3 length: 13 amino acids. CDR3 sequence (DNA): TGTGCCAGCCGCAGAGTAGCAATCAGCCCCCAGCATTTT. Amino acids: CASRRVAISPQHF.

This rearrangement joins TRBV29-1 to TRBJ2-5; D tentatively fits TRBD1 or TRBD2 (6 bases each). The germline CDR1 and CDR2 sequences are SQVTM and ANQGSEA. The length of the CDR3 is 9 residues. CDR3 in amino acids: CRGGETQYF. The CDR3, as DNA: TGCAGAGGGGGGGAGACCCAGTACTTC.

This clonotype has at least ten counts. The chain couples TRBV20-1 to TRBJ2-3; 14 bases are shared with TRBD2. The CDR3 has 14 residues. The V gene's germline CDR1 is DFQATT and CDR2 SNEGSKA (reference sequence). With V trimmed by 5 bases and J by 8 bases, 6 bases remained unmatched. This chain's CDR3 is CSAPTSGGASTQYF. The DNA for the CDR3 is TGCAGTGCTCCGACTAGCGGGGGGGCGAGTACGCAGTATTTT.

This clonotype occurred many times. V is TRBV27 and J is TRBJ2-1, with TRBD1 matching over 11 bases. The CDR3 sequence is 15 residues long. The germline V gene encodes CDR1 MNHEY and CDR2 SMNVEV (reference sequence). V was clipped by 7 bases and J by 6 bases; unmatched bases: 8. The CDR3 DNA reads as TGTGCCAGCAAGTTAGGGACAGGGGGGATCAATGAGCAGTTCTTC. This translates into CASKLGTGGINEQFF.

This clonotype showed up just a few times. In DNA form, the CDR3 reads TGTGCTAGTCCGGGGGATTCCGGGACTAGCGCCAAAAACATTCAGTACTTC. Its protein product is CASPGDSGTSAKNIQYF. J is TRBJ2-4 and V is TRBV12-5; 9 positions match TRBD2. The germline V gene has CDR1 LGHNT and CDR2 FRNRAP. J gave up 1 base and V 8 bases, and 12 bases lay outside the gene matches. CDR3 size: 17 residues.

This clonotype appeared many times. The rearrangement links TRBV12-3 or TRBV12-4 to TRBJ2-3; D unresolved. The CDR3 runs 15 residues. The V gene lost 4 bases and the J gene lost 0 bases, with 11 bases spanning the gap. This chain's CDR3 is CASSSQLASTDTQYF. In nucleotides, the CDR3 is TGTGCCAGCAGTTCCCAGCTTGCTAGCACAGATACGCAGTATTTT.

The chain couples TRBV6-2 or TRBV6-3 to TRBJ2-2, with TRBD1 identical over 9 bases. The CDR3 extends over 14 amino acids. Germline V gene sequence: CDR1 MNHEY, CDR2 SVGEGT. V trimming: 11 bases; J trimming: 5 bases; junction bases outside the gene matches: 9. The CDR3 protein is CAVRRTGDTGELFF. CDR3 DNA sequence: TGTGCCGTGAGGAGGACAGGGGATACCGGGGAGCTGTTTTTT.

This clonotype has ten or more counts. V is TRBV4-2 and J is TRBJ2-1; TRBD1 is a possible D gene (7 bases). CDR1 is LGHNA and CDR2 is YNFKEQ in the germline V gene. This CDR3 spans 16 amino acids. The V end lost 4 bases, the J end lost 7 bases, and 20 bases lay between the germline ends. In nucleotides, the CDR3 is TGTGCCAGCAGCCCAGGGGGGCGGACGGTGGGGAATGAGCAGTTCTTC. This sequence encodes CASSPGGRTVGNEQFF.

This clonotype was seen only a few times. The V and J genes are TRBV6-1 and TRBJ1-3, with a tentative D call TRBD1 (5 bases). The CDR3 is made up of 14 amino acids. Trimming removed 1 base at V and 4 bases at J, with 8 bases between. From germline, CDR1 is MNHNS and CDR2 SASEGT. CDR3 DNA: TGTGCCAGCAGTGAAGTGGGGCGCGGAAACACCATATATTTT. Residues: CASSEVGRGNTIYF.

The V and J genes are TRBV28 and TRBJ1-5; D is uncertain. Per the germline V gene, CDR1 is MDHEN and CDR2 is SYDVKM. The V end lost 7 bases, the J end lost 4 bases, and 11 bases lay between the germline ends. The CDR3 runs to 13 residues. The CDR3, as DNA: TGTGCCAGCATGAAACAGATGAATCAGCCCCAGCATTTT. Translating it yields CASMKQMNQPQHF.

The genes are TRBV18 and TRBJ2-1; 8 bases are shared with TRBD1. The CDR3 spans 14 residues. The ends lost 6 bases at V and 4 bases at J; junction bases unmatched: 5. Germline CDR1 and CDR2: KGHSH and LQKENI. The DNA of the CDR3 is TGTGCCAGCTCCCGGACAGGGCTTTACAATGAGCAGTTCTTC. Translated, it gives CASSRTGLYNEQFF.

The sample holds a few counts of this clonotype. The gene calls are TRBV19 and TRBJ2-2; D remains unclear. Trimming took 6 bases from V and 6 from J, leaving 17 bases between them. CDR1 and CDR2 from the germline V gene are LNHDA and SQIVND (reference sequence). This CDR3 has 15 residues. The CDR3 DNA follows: TGTGCCAGTAGGCCTACGGCTGATACTCCCGGGGAGCTGTTTTTT. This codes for CASRPTADTPGELFF.

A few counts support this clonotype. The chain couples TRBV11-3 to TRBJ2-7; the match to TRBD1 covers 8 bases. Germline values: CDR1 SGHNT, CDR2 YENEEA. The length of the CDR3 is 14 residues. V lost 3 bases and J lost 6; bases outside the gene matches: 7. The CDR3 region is CASSFRGLSGEQYF. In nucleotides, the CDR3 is TGTGCCAGCAGCTTCAGGGGGCTTTCGGGCGAGCAGTACTTC.

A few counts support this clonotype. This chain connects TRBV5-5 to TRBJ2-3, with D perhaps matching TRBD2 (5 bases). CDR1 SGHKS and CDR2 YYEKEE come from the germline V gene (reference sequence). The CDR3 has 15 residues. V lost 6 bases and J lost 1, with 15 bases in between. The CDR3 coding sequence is TGTGCCAGCATGGTGACGGACTCTCGCACAGATACGCAGTATTTT. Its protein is CASMVTDSRTDTQYF.

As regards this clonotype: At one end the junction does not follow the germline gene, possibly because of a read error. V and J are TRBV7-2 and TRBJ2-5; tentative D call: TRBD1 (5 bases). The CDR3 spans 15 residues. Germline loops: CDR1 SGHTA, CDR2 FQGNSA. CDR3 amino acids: CASTLGAPYQETQYF. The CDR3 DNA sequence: TGTGCCAGCACCTTAGGGGCCCCGTACCAAGAGACCCAGTACTTC.

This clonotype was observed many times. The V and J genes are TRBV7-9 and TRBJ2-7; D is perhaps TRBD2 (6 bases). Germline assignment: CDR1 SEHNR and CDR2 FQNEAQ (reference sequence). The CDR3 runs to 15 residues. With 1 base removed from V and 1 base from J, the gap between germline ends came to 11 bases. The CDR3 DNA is TGTGCCAGCAGCTTAGGGGGACTTCGGTCCTACGAGCAGTACTTC. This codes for CASSLGGLRSYEQYF.

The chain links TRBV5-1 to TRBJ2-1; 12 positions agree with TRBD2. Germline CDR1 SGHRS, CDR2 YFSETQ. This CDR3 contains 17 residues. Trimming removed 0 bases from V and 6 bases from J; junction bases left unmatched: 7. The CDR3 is CASSLGLAGVTGNEQFF. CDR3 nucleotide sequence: TGCGCCAGCAGCTTGGGACTAGCGGGGGTTACGGGCAATGAGCAGTTCTTC.

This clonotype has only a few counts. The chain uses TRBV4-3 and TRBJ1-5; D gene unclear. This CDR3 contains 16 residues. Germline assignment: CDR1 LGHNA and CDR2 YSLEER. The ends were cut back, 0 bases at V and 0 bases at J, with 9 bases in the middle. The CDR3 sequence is CASSQDPQYSNQPQHF. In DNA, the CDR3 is TGCGCCAGCAGCCAAGATCCCCAGTATAGCAATCAGCCCCAGCATTTT.

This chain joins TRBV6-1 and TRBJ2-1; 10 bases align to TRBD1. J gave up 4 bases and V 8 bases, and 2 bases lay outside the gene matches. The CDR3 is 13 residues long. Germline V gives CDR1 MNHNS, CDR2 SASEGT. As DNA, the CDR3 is TGTGCCAGCTGGGACAGGGGATACAATGAGCAGTTCTTC. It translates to CASWDRGYNEQFF.

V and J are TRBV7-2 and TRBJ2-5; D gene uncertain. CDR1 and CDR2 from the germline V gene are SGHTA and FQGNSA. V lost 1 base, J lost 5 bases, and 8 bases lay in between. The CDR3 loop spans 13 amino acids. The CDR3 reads CASSLVTGETQYF. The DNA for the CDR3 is TGTGCCAGCAGCTTAGTGACGGGTGAGACCCAGTACTTC.

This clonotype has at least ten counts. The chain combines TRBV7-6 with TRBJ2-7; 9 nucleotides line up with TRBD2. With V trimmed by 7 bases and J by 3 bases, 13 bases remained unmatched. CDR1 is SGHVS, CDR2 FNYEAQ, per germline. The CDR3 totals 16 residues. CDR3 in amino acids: CASTLGAGGLIYEQYF. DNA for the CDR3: TGTGCCAGCACCCTGGGAGCGGGGGGCCTAATCTACGAGCAGTACTTC.

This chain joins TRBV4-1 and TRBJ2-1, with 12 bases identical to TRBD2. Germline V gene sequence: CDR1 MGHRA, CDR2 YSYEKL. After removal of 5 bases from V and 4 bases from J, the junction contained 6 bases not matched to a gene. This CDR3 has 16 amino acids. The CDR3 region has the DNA TGCGCCAGCAGCTCTCGGACTAGCGGGGAGTACAATGAGCAGTTCTTC. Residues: CASSSRTSGEYNEQFF.

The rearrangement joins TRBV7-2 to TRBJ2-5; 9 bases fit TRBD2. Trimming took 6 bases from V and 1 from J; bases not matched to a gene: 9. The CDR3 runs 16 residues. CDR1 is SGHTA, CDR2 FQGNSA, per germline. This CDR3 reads CASSRLAGSTQETQYF. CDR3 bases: TGTGCCAGCAGTCGTCTAGCGGGGAGTACCCAAGAGACCCAGTACTTC.

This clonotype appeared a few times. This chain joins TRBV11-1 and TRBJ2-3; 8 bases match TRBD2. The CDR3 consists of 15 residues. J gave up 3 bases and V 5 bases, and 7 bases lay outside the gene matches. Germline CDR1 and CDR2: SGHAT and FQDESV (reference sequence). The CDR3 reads CASSRGGGSTDTQYF. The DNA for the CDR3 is TGTGCCAGCAGCCGGGGGGGCGGTTCGACAGATACGCAGTATTTT.